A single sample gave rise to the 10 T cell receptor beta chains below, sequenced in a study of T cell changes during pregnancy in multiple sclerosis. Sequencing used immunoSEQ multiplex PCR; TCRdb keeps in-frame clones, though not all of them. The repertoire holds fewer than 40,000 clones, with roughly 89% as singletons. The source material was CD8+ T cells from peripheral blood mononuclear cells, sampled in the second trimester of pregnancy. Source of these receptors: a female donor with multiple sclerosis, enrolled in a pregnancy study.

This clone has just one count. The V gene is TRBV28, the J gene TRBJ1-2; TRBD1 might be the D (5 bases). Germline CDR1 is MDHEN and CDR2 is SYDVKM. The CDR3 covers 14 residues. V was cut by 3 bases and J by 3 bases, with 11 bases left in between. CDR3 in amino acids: CASSLADSDYGYTF. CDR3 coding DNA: TGTGCCAGCAGTTTGGCAGACAGCGACTATGGCTACACCTTC.

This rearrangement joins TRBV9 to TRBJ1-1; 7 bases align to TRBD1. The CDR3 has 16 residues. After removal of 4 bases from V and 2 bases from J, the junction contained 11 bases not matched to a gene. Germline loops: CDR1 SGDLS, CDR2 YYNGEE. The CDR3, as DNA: TGTGCCAGCAGCTCCTCCGGTGGGACAGTCAACACTGAAGCTTTCTTT. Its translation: CASSSSGGTVNTEAFF.

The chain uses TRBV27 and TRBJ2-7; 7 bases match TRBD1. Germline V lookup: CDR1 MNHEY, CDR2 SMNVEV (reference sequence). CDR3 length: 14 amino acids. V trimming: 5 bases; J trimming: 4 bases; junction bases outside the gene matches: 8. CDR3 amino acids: CASSRQGVRYEQYF. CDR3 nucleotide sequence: TGTGCCAGCAGTCGACAGGGCGTAAGGTACGAGCAGTACTTC.

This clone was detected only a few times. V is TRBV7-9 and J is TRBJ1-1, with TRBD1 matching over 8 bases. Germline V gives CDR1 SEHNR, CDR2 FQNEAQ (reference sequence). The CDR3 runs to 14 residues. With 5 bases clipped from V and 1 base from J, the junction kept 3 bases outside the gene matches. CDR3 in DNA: TGTGCCAGCAGCAGCGGACAGGGGAACACTGAAGCTTTCTTT. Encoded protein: CASSSGQGNTEAFF.

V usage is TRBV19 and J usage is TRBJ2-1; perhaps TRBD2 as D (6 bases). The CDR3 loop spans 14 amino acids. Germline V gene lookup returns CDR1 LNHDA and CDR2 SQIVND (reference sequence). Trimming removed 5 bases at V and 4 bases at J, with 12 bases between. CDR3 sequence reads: CASSPGLKYNEQFF. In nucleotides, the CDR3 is TGTGCCAGTAGTCCGGGACTCAAGTACAATGAGCAGTTCTTC.

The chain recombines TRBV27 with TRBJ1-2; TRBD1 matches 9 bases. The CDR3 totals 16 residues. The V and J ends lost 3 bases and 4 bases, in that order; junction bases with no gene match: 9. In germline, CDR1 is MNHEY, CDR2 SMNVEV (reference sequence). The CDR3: CASSFTGQGVGYGYTF. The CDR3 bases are TGTGCCAGCAGTTTCACGGGACAGGGAGTCGGCTATGGCTACACCTTC.

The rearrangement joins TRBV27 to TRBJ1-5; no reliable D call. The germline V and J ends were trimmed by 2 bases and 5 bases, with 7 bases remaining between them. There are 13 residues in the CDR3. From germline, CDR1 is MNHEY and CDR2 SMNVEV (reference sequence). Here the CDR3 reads CASSLHFDQPQHF. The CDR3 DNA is TGTGCCAGCAGTTTACACTTTGATCAGCCCCAGCATTTT.

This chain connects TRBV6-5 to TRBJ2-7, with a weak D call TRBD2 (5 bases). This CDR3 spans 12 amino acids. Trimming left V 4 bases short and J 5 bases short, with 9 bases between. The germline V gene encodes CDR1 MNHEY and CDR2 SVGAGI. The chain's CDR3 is CASSSTGNEQYF. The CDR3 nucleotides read TGTGCCAGCAGTTCTACGGGGAACGAGCAGTACTTC.

CDR3 residues: CASSYERPSTDTQYF. CDR3 in DNA: TGTGCCAGCAGCTATGAGCGGCCTAGCACAGATACGCAGTATTTT. The chain couples TRBV5-4 to TRBJ2-3, with a weak D call TRBD2 (5 bases). Germline values: CDR1 SGHNT, CDR2 YYREEE (reference sequence). The CDR3 has 15 residues. The V gene lost 3 bases and the J gene lost 0 bases, with 11 bases spanning the gap.

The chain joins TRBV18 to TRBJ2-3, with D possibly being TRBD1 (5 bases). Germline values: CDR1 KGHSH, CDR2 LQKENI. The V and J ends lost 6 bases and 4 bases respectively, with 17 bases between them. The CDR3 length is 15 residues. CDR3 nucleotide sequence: TGTGCCAGCTCCTTCGGGCAGGGTGGGTCAGATACGCAGTATTTT. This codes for CASSFGQGGSDTQYF.